What follows are 11 T cell receptor beta chains derived from one specimen sequenced in a study of blood T cell repertoires in COVID-19. Measured with immunoSEQ multiplex PCR; TCRdb has only the in-frame clones, and not every one. The data show roughly 120,000 clones, 70% to 85% seen once. The material sequenced was peripheral blood. These receptors were taken from a human donor with acute or convalescent COVID-19. The donor label of this sample is uncertain.

A few counts support this clone. J is TRBJ2-5 and V is TRBV5-1; 8 nucleotides agree with TRBD1. Trimming took 4 bases from V and 2 from J; bases not matched to a gene: 4. Germline V gives CDR1 SGHRS, CDR2 YFSETQ. This CDR3 contains 14 residues. The CDR3 loop reads CASSRQGSQETQYF. The CDR3 nucleotides read TGCGCCAGCAGCCGACAGGGGAGTCAAGAGACCCAGTACTTC.

The genes are TRBV5-6 and TRBJ2-1; 12 bases agree with TRBD2. This CDR3 contains 17 residues. Germline CDR1 is SGHDT and CDR2 is YYEEEE. V was pared by 2 bases and J by 5 bases, with 8 bases of the junction left unmatched. The CDR3 protein is CASSFYHLAGGNNEQFF. CDR3 coding DNA: TGTGCCAGCAGCTTTTACCACCTAGCGGGGGGGAACAATGAGCAGTTCTTC.

The rearrangement links TRBV5-5 to TRBJ2-1; TRBD1 aligns across 10 bases. Trimming took 2 bases from V and 7 from J; bases not matched to a gene: 3. Germline CDR1 and CDR2: SGHKS and YYEKEE (reference sequence). This CDR3 has 14 residues. CDR3 DNA sequence: TGTGCCAGCAGCTTCAAGGACAGGGGGAATGAGCAGTTCTTC. Amino acids: CASSFKDRGNEQFF. Supplemented by reference TRBV5-5 and TRBJ2-1, the full variable domain reads DAGVTQSPTHLIKTRGQQVTLRCSPISGHKSVSWYQQVLGQGPQFIFQYYEKEERGRGNFPDRFSARQFPNYSSELNVNALLLGDSALYLCASSFKDRGNEQFFGPGTRLTVL.

This clone was recorded a few times. This chain's CDR3 is CASSAGDTRVDGYTF. CDR3 nucleotide sequence: TGTGCCAGCAGCGCGGGGGACACGCGAGTCGATGGCTACACCTTC. This chain connects TRBV7-9 to TRBJ1-2, with D possibly being TRBD1 (6 bases). The germline CDR1 and CDR2 sequences are SEHNR and FQNEAQ (reference sequence). The CDR3 length is 15 residues. V was clipped by 5 bases and J by 6 bases, with 19 bases between them.

This chain connects TRBV11-2 to TRBJ2-3, with 13 bases aligning to TRBD2. V trimming: 5 bases; J trimming: 2 bases; junction bases outside the gene matches: 13. CDR1 is SGHAT, CDR2 FQNNGV, per germline. This CDR3 has 19 amino acids. The CDR3 sequence: CASSRTSGGGSRDTDTQYF. The CDR3 DNA reads as TGTGCCAGCAGCCGTACTAGCGGGGGGGGCTCTAGGGACACAGATACGCAGTATTTT.

This sequence joins TRBV29-1 and TRBJ1-3; D remains unclear. Deletions cut 3 bases from V and 0 bases from J, with 12 bases between. The CDR3 covers 15 residues. Per the germline V gene, CDR1 is SQVTM and CDR2 is ANQGSEA. The CDR3 bases are TGCAGCGTTGAGGAGGCCGCGAGCTCTGGAAACACCATATATTTT. This encodes CSVEEAASSGNTIYF.

V is TRBV28 and J is TRBJ2-7; 9 bases agree with TRBD1. V lost 4 bases to trimming and J lost 2 bases; unmatched junction nucleotides: 9. The CDR3 loop spans 16 amino acids. CDR1 and CDR2 from the germline V gene are MDHEN and SYDVKM. CDR3 nucleotide sequence: TGTGCCAGCAGTTCACCCCACGACAGGGGGACCTACGAGCAGTACTTC. As protein: CASSSPHDRGTYEQYF.

V and J are TRBV9 and TRBJ1-4; possibly TRBD1 for D (6 bases). The V end lost 3 bases, the J end lost 0 bases, and 9 bases lay between the germline ends. In germline, CDR1 is SGDLS, CDR2 YYNGEE. The CDR3 has 15 amino acids. CDR3 coding DNA: TGTGCCAGCAGCGATGGACAGACAACTAATGAAAAACTGTTTTTT. Its protein product is CASSDGQTTNEKLFF.

This clone was detected once. For the CDR3, the DNA is TGTGCCAGCAGTTTAGGGACACCGTACGGTGAAGCTTTCTTT. It is translated as CASSLGTPYGEAFF. This sequence joins TRBV28 and TRBJ1-1, with a tentative D call TRBD1 (6 bases). The V gene's germline CDR1 is MDHEN and CDR2 SYDVKM. Trimming removed 2 bases from V and 7 bases from J, with 14 bases in between. The CDR3 extends over 14 amino acids.

This sequence joins TRBV9 and TRBJ1-2; 9 bases are a match to TRBD1. The J segment lost 6 bases and the V segment lost 4 bases, leaving 10 bases of the junction unmatched. Germline V gives CDR1 SGDLS, CDR2 YYNGEE. The CDR3 is 15 residues long. CDR3 DNA sequence: TGTGCCAGCAGCCCGCGCCTTGGGACAGGGAATGGCTACACCTTC. Translation: CASSPRLGTGNGYTF. Combining the CDR3 with reference TRBV9 and TRBJ1-2 gives the whole variable domain DSGVTQTPKHLITATGQRVTLRCSPRSGDLSVYWYQQSLDQGLQFLIQYYNGEERAKGNILERFSAQQFPDLHSELNLSSLELGDSALYFCASSPRLGTGNGYTFGSGTRLTVV.

This clone was found a few times. The J gene is TRBJ1-2, the V gene TRBV5-8; no firm D call. With 2 bases removed from V and 5 bases from J, the gap between germline ends came to 16 bases. This CDR3 has 15 residues. CDR1 and CDR2 from the germline V gene are SGHTS and YDEGEE. CDR3 sequence: CASSFFGIQVYGYTF. In DNA form, the CDR3 reads TGTGCCAGCAGCTTTTTCGGAATTCAGGTTTATGGCTACACCTTC.